Described below is a single T cell receptor (beta chain) sequence and its context. The antigen is unknown. This entry comes from a study of T cell responses to AZD1222 COVID-19 vaccine. Points from the study as a whole: In all cases, repertoires were sampled only after the peak T cell response.

Generated by immunoSEQ multiplex PCR, the TCRdb table keeps only in-frame clones and is missing some. The data contain approximately 150,000 clones, more than 85% of them singletons. Trimming removed 9 bases from V and 9 bases from J, with 27 bases in between. CDR1 and CDR2 (germline): SNHLY, FYNNEI. The CDR3 spans 15 residues. The V and J genes are TRBV2 and TRBJ2-7; D gene unclear. The sequencing here drew on peripheral blood, taken on day 0 of AZD1222 vaccination. This TCR was recovered from an adult in good health. For the CDR3, the DNA is TGTGCCAGGGCGAGCCCCCGGGCCCCTCGGAAGTCGCAGTACTTC. Translation gives CARASPRAPRKSQYF.